This TCR beta chain was recorded in a study of siplizumab effects on memory and regulatory T cells. Findings and caveats of the study: Siplizumab significantly lowered the alloreactive sequences that could be traced to unstimulated CD4+ memory cells.

By share, this clone counts as medium-sized. Its antigen is still unknown. The repertoire was sequenced with immunoSEQ multiplex PCR; TCRdb's copy has only in-frame clones and lacks some. The sample has over 7,500 clones; approximately 40% are singletons. Germline CDR1 MGHRA, CDR2 YSYEKL. CDR3 length equals 14 residues. V was shortened by 4 bases and J by 2 bases, with 8 bases between the two germline ends. Coculturing of the mixed lymphocyte reaction cells was performed at 37°C for over 5 days. Stimulator PBMCs carried Violet Dye, while responder PBMCs carried CFSE, combined at 1:1. This sequence originates from a human donor in good health; the cells came from an allogeneic mixed lymphocyte reaction. The V call is TRBV4-1, the J call TRBJ2-2; D not resolved. The specimen was CFSE-low (dividing) CD4+ T cells sorted from an allogeneic mixed lymphocyte reaction. The CDR3 nucleotides are TGCGCCAGCAGCCTGCGAACAAACACCGGGGAGCTGTTTTTT. Amino acids: CASSLRTNTGELFF.